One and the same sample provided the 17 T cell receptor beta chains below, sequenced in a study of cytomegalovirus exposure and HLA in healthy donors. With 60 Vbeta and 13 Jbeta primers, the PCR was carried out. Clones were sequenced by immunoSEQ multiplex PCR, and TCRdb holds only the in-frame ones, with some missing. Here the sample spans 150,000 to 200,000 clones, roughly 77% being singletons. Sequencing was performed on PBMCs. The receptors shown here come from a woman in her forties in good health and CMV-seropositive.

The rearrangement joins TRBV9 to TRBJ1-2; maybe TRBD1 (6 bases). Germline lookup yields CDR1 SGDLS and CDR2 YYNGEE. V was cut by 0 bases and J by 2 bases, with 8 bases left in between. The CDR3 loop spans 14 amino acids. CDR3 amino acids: CASSVVGQNYGYTF. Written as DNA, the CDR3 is TGTGCCAGCAGCGTAGTGGGACAAAACTATGGCTACACCTTC.

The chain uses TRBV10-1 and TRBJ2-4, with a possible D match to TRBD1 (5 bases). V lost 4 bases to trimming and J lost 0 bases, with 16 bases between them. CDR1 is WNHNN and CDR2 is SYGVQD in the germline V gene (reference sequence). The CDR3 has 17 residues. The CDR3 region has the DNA TGCGCCAGCAGTGGTTCGTCGGGTGGGGCAGCCAAAAACATTCAGTACTTC. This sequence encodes CASSGSSGGAAKNIQYF.

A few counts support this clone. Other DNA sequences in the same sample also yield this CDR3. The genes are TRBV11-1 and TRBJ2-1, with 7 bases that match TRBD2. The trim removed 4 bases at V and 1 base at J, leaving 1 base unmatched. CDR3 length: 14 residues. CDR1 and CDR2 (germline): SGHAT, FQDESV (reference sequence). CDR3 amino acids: CASSSGGSYNEQFF. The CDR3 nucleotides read TGTGCCAGCAGCTCGGGGGGATCCTACAATGAGCAGTTCTTC.

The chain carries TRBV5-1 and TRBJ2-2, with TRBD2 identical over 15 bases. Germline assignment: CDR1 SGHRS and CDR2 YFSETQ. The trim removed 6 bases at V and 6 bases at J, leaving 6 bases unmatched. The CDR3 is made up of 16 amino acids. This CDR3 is CASTGLAGGVPGELFF. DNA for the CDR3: TGCGCCAGCACGGGACTAGCGGGAGGTGTACCCGGGGAGCTGTTTTTT.

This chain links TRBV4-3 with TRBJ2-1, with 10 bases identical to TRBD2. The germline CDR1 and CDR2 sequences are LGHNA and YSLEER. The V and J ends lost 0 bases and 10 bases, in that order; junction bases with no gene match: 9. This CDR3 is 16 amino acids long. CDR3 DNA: TGCGCCAGCAGCCAAGACTTCCAGCGGGAGGGTAGGGAGCAGTTCTTC. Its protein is CASSQDFQREGREQFF.

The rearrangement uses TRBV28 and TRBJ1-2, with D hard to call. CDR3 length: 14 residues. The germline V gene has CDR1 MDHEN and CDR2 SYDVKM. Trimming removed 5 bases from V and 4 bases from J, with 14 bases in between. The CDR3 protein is CASSLPGSSYGYTF. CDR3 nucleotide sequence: TGTGCCAGCAGTCTTCCGGGATCCTCCTATGGCTACACCTTC.

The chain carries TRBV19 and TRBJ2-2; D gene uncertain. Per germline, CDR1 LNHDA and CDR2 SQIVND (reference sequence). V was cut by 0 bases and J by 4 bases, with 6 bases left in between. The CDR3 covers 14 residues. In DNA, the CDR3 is TGTGCCAGTAGTATAGATCAGGTCACCGGGGAGCTGTTTTTT. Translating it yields CASSIDQVTGELFF.

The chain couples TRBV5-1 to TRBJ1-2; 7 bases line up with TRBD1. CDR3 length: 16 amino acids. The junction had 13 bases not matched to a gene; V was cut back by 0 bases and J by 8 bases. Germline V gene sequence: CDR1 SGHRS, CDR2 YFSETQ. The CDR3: CASSLGSSGGVYGYTF. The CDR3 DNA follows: TGCGCCAGCAGCTTGGGGTCTTCAGGGGGAGTGTACGGCTACACCTTC. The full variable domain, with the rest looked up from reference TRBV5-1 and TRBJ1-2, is KAGVTQTPRYLIKTRGQQVTLSCSPISGHRSVSWYQQTPGQGLQFLFEYFSETQRNKGNFPGRFSGRQFSNSRSEMNVSTLELGDSALYLCASSLGSSGGVYGYTFGSGTRLTVV.

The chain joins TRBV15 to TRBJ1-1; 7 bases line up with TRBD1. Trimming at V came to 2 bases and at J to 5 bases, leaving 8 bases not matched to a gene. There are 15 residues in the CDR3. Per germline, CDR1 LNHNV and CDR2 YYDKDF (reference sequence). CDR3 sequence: CATSRRQGLGTEAFF. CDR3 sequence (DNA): TGTGCCACCAGCAGACGACAGGGCCTGGGGACTGAAGCTTTCTTT. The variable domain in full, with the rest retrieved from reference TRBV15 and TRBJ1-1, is DAMVIQNPRYQVTQFGKPVTLSCSQTLNHNVMYWYQQKSSQAPKLLFHYYDKDFNNEADTPDNFQSRRPNTSFCFLDIRSPGLGDTAMYLCATSRRQGLGTEAFFGQGTRLTVV.

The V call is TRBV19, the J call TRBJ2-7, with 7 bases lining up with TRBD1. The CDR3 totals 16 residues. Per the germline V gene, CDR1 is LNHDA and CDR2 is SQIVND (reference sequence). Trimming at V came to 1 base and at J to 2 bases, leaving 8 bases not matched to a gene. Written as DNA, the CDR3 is TGTGCCAGTAGTATAGCAGGGGGTGGAAGTCCCTACGAGCAGTACTTC. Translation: CASSIAGGGSPYEQYF.

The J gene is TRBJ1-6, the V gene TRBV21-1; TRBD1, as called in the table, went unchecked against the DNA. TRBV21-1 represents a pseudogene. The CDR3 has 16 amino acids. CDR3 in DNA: TGTGCCAGCACCCGAAGGGGCCGGTTATATAATTCACCCCTCCACTTT. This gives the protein CASTRRGRLYNSPLHF.

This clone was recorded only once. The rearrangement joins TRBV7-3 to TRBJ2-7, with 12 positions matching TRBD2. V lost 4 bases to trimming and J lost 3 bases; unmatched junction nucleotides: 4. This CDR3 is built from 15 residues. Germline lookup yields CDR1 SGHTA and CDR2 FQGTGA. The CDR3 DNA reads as TGTGCCAGCAGCTCCCCTAGCGGGAGGGACTACGAGCAGTACTTC. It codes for CASSSPSGRDYEQYF.

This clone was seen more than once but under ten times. This chain's CDR3 is CASKVLAGVHEQYF. The CDR3 DNA is TGTGCCAGCAAGGTGCTAGCGGGAGTCCACGAGCAGTACTTC. V gene TRBV27 combines with J gene TRBJ2-7, with 10 bases lining up with TRBD2. Germline assignment: CDR1 MNHEY and CDR2 SMNVEV (reference sequence). This CDR3 is 14 amino acids long. Unmatched junction bases numbered 8, after V lost 7 bases and J lost 5 bases.

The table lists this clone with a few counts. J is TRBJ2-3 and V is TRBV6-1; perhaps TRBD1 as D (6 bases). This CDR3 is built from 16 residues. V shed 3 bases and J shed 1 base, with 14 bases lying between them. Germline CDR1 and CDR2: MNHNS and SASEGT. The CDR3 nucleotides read TGTGCCAGCAGTGAGCTGGGGACACCGGGCACAGATACGCAGTATTTT. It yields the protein CASSELGTPGTDTQYF.

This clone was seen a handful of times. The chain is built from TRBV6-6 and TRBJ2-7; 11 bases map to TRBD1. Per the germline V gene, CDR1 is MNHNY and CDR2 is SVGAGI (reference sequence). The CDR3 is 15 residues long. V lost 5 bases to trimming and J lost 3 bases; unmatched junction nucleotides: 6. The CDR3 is CASSRAGTGGYEQYF. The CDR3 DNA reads TGTGCCAGCAGTCGCGCCGGGACAGGGGGCTACGAGCAGTACTTC.

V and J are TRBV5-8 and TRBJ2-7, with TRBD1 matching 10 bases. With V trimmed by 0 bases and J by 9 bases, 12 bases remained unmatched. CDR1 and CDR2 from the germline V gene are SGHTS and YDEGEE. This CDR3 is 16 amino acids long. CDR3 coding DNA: TGTGCCAGCAGCTTGGCCGGACAGGGGGGACGTGCGTGGCAGTACTTC. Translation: CASSLAGQGGRAWQYF.

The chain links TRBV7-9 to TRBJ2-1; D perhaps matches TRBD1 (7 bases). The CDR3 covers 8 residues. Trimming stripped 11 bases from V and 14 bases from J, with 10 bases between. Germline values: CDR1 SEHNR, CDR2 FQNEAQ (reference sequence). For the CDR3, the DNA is TGTGCCGCGGGACAGAAGTTCTTC. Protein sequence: CAAGQKFF. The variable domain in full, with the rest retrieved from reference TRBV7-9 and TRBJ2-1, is DTGVSQNPRHKITKRGQNVTFRCDPISEHNRLYWYRQTLGQGPEFLTYFQNEAQLEKSRLLSDRFSAERPKGSFSTLEIQRTEQGDSAMYLCAAGQKFFGPGTRLTVL.